This TCR beta chain comes out of a study of T cells in Graves' hyperthyroidism and ophthalmopathy (dated by TCRdb to between 2019 and 2020). Some background on the complete study: Peripheral blood was collected at initial diagnosis, before any treatment. After blood sampling, hyperthyroidism patients were treated with methimazole at a starting dose of 30 mg daily, and ophthalmopathy patients were treated with high-dose intravenous methylprednisolone. In addition, the study compared T-cell repertoires in thyroid tissue and in blood from over 5 Graves' hyperthyroidism patients. To identify distinguishing TCR V-J signatures, a discovery cohort of around 100 patients was used, comprising 43 with Graves' ophthalmopathy and some 60 with stable Graves' hyperthyroidism. The paper reports TCR Vbeta CDR3 sequencing of approximately 130 peripheral blood samples: fewer than 50 ophthalmopathy, some 80 hyperthyroidism and approximately 17 progressor patients. The 90 to 100 discovery patients were randomly divided into training and test sets at a 7:3 ratio. Prospective prediction of ophthalmopathy was tested in an independent validation cohort of fewer than 20 hyperthyroidism patients and some 17 patients who later progressed to ophthalmopathy.

A patient counted as having stable Graves' hyperthyroidism if no progression to ophthalmopathy occurred over 18 months of follow-up. The hyperthyroidism patients were between 18 and 65 years old and newly diagnosed, with a disease duration of less than 2 months. Exclusion was applied to patients with uncontrolled infections, other autoimmune diseases, pregnancy or lactation. Diagnoses relied on clinical symptoms, serum thyroxine and TRAb, thyroid ultrasound and orbital computed tomography. PBMCs were isolated from about 9.2 ml of fresh peripheral blood by Ficoll-Paque density gradient centrifugation. Trizol reagent was used to extract total RNA, and RNA quality was then checked on an Agilent 2100 Bioanalyzer. This clonotype occurred a few times. The target of this receptor is not known. No base qualities exist here, and no much larger clone lies one base off it. What the study reported, not specific to this receptor: During validation, the model predicted progression to ophthalmopathy a median of around 6 months ahead of onset, with almost 71% sensitivity and almost 75% specificity. In cross-validation, a model built on a 13 V-J signature told ophthalmopathy apart from stable hyperthyroidism with just under 90% sensitivity and about 81% specificity, and in testing the same model reached 80%/75%. Sample size was not statistically predetermined, and blinding of investigators to group allocation was not performed. Blood samples also contained most of the expanded thyroid clonotypes (frequency above 0.001), which suggests that blood repertoires may reflect thyroid immune responses.

The TCR beta CDR3 regions were amplified from the RNA transcripts. The TCR CDR3 was subjected to a first round of RT-PCR using the HTBI primer set and the Qiagen OneStep RT-PCR kit. A second multiplex PCR round built the libraries, followed by size selection and purification. Libraries were sequenced paired-end with 100 bp reads on an Illumina HiSeq2000. As for the authors' bioinformatics: SOAPnuke was used to process the raw data, with reads discarded if the reads contained adapters or uncalled bases, had a mean Phred below 15, or lacked an exact constant-primer or identifier match. High-quality paired reads were merged using COPE v1.2.5, and each unique nucleotide sequence was defined as a clonotype. MiTCR v1.1 was used to align the clonotypes against IMGT TRBV, TRBD and TRBJ reference segments. Analysis was restricted to V-J combinations with a frequency above 0.0001, which covered roughly 99% of repertoires. The TCS score was defined as F50 (clonal expansion) divided by E x V (chaos), with BLOSUM62-based TCRdist calculated between CDR3 peptides within each V-J. Welch's t-statistics and random forest reduced 500 to 550 V-J features to 10 to 15, which were used in a naive Bayes classifier (R e1071). TCRdb reprocessing: public reads trimmed at Q25 with fastp, clones called with MiXCR, in-frame beta chains kept. Rows matching on CDR3 protein sequence are summarized as one entry with the most common DNA and genes. These V and J calls are TCRdb output, not the study's own analysis. This sample gives approximately 400,000 distinct CDR3 sequences in total; more than 12% of them show up just once. 32% of the sample comes from the top ten.

The sample was blood. The sequence was collected from a woman aged 30 to 39 with Graves' hyperthyroidism.

The DNA sequence is as follows: TGTGCCAGTAGTATAGTTGGTGCGAACGGGGCCCAGTACTTC. It codes for CASSIVGANGAQYF. This chain is built from TRBV19 and TRBJ2-5, and possibly TRBD2, on 5 matching bases. CDR1 LNHDA and CDR2 SQIVND are derived from the germline V gene (reference sequence). The trim is 1 base for V and 9 bases for J, with a gap of 15 bases between the germline ends. The CDR3 measures 14 amino acids from cysteine to phenylalanine. Only the CDR3 DNA stays, 42 bases, in frame from base 1.